The entry below describes one T cell receptor (beta chain). Its antigen is not identified. The sample originates from a study of T cells in localized non-small cell lung cancer. Notes on the study in general: Overall survival was longer when the density of T cells in the blood was higher. For the top 100 tumor clones, a median roughly 56 also appeared in adjacent lung. Uninvolved adjacent lung, not tumor, had the highest T cell clonality.

Germline lookup yields CDR1 MNHNS and CDR2 SASEGT. The V and J ends lost 4 bases and 5 bases, in that order; junction bases with no gene match: 2. The CDR3 has 13 residues. Produced via immunoSEQ multiplex PCR; TCRdb's table is partial and in-frame only. Among around 69,000 clones, roughly 90% were seen once, and the ten largest hold roughly 2%. The sequence was obtained from a woman aged 40-75 years with stage I lung adenocarcinoma. The chain employs TRBV6-1 and TRBJ2-1, with TRBD1 matching 7 bases. Specimen: peripheral blood, collected before any cancer treatment. CDR3 region: CASSGRGNNEQFF. In DNA, the CDR3 is TGTGCCAGCAGTGGCAGGGGGAACAATGAGCAGTTCTTC.